The subject of this entry is one TCR beta chain. This entry comes from a study of radiotherapy plus CTLA-4 blockade in lung cancer. Sequencing used immunoSEQ multiplex PCR; TCRdb keeps in-frame clones, though not all of them. The table lists about 80,000 clones, around 90% of them singletons. Germline V gives CDR1 SGHRS, CDR2 YFSETQ. Trimming took 1 base from V and 6 from J, leaving 9 bases between them. CDR3 length equals 13 residues. The V gene is TRBV5-1, the J gene TRBJ2-3, with a possible D match to TRBD2 (5 bases). This TCR was recovered from a human donor with non-small cell lung cancer who had stable disease on radiotherapy plus ipilimumab. Sequenced material: peripheral blood, taken from a patient treated with radiotherapy plus ipilimumab. The CDR3 DNA sequence: TGCGCCAGCAGCTTGCTCGGGGTGGATACGCAGTATTTT. Protein sequence: CASSLLGVDTQYF.